This paragraph reports one T cell receptor (beta chain). This sample was included in a study of patients and donors after allogeneic stem cell transplantation. Per the germline V gene, CDR1 is DFQATT and CDR2 is SNEGSKA (reference sequence). Unmatched junction bases numbered 3, after V lost 3 bases and J lost 2 bases. The CDR3 runs 13 residues. Each CDR3 protein gets one entry after TCRdb re-called the RT-PCR reads with MiXCR. The profile shows 37,000 or so distinct CDR3 sequences, 30% to 40% of them singletons. Sequenced input: blood, either unsorted or a sorted T cell fraction (not recorded which). The chain combines TRBV20-1 with TRBJ2-7, with TRBD1 matching over 8 bases. This clonotype was sampled from a human donor who was either an allogeneic HSCT recipient or a stem cell or donor lymphocyte infusion donor (not recorded which). It is not recorded whose cells these are; they may come from a transplant donor. CDR3 amino acids: CSARWTGTYEQYF. DNA for the CDR3: TGCAGTGCTAGGTGGACAGGGACCTACGAGCAGTACTTC.